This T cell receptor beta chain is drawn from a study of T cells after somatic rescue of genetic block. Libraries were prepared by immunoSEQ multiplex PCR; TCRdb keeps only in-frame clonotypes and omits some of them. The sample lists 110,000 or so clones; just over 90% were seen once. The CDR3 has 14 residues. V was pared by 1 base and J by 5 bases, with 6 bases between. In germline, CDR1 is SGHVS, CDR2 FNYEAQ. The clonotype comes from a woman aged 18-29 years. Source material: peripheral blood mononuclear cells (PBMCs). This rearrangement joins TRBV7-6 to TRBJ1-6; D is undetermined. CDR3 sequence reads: CASSLGRDNSPLHF. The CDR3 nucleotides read TGTGCCAGCAGCTTAGGGAGGGATAATTCACCCCTCCACTTT.